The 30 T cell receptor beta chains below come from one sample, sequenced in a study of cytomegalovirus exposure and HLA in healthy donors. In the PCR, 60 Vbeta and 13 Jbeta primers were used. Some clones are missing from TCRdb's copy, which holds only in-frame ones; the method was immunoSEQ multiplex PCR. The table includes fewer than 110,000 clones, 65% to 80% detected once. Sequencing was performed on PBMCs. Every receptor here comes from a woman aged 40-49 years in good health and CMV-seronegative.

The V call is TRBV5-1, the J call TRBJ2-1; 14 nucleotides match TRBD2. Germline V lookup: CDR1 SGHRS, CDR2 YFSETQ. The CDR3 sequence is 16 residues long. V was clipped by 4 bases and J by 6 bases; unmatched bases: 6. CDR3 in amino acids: CASSGGTSGGANEQFF. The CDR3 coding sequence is TGCGCCAGCAGCGGGGGGACTAGCGGGGGTGCCAATGAGCAGTTCTTC.

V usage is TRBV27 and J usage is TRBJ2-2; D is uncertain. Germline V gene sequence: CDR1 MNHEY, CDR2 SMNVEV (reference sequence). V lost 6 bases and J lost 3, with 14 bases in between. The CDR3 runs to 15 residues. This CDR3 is CASSPANGDTGELFF. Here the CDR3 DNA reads TGTGCCAGCAGCCCTGCGAATGGTGACACCGGGGAGCTGTTTTTT.

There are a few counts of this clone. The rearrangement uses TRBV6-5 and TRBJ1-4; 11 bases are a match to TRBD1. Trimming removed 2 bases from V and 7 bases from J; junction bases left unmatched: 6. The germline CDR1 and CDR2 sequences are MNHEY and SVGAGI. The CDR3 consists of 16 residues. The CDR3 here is CASSYRWDRGTEKLFF. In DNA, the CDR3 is TGTGCCAGCAGTTACAGATGGGACAGGGGGACTGAAAAACTGTTTTTT.

CDR3: CASSESSGGDNEQFF. CDR3 DNA: TGTGCCAGCAGTGAATCCAGCGGGGGGGACAATGAGCAGTTCTTC. The V call is TRBV25-1, the J call TRBJ2-1; 10 bases line up with TRBD2. After removal of 1 base from V and 5 bases from J, the junction contained 2 bases not matched to a gene. The CDR3 extends over 15 amino acids. The germline gives CDR1 MGHDK, CDR2 SYGVNS.

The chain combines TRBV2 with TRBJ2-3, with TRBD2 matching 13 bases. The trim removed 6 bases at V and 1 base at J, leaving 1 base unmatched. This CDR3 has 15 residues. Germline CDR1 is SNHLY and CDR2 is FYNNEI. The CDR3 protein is CASSGLAGGTDTQYF. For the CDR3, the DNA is TGTGCCAGCAGCGGACTAGCGGGAGGCACAGATACGCAGTATTTT.

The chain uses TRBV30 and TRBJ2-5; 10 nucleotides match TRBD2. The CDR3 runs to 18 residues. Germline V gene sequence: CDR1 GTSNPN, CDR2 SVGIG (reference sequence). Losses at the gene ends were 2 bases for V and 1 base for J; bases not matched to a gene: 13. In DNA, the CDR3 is TGTGCCTGGAGTTCTATTAGGACTAGCGGAGCCCGCCAAGAGACCCAGTACTTC. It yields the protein CAWSSIRTSGARQETQYF. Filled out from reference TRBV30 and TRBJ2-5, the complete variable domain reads SQTIHQWPATLVQPVGSPLSLECTVEGTSNPNLYWYRQAAGRGLQLLFYSVGIGQISSEVPQNLSASRPQDRQFILSSKKLLLSDSGFYLCAWSSIRTSGARQETQYFGPGTRLLVL.

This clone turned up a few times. The CDR3 loop is CASSGQGSTEAFF. The CDR3 DNA sequence: TGTGCCAGTAGCGGACAGGGGTCCACTGAAGCTTTCTTT. The gene calls are TRBV19 and TRBJ1-1; 9 bases align to TRBD1. V lost 6 bases, J lost 4 bases, and 3 bases stayed unmatched. The CDR3 runs 13 residues. Germline lookup yields CDR1 LNHDA and CDR2 SQIVND (reference sequence).

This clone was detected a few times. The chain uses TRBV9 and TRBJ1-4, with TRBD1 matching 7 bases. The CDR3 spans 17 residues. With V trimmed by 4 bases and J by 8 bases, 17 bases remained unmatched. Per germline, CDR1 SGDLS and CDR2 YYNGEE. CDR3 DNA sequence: TGTGCCAGCAGCCCCGGCAGGGACAGCTTTTCTGGGGAAAAACTGTTTTTT. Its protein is CASSPGRDSFSGEKLFF. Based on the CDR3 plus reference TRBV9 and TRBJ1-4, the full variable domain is DSGVTQTPKHLITATGQRVTLRCSPRSGDLSVYWYQQSLDQGLQFLIQYYNGEERAKGNILERFSAQQFPDLHSELNLSSLELGDSALYFCASSPGRDSFSGEKLFFGSGTQLSVL.

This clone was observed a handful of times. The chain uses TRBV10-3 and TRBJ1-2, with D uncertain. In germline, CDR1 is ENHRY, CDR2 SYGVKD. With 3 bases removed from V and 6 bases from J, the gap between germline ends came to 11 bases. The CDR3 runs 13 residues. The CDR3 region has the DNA TGTGCCATCAGTGACCCCCGACAAGATGGCTACACCTTC. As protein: CAISDPRQDGYTF.

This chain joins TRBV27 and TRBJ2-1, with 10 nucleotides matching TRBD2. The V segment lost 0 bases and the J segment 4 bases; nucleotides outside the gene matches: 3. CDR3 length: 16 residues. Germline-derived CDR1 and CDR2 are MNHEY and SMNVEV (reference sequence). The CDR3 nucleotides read TGTGCCAGCAGTTTATCCGGGACTAGCGCATACAATGAGCAGTTCTTC. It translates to CASSLSGTSAYNEQFF.

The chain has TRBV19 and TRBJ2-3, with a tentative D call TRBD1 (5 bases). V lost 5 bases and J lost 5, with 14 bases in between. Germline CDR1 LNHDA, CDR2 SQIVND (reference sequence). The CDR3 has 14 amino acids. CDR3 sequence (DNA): TGTGCCAGTAGTCCCTTGGACACGAAAGATACGCAGTATTTT. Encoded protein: CASSPLDTKDTQYF. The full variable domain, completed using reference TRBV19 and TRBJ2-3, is DGGITQSPKYLFRKEGQNVTLSCEQNLNHDAMYWYRQDPGQGLRLIYYSQIVNDFQKGDIAEGYSVSREKKESFPLTVTSAQKNPTAFYLCASSPLDTKDTQYFGPGTRLTVL.

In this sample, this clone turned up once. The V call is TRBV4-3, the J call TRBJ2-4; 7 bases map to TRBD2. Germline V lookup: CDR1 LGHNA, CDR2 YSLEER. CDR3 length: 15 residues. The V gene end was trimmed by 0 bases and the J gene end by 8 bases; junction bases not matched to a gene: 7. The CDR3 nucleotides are TGCGCCAGCAGCCAAGAGCGATGGGGGGGTGACATTCAGTACTTC. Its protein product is CASSQERWGGDIQYF.

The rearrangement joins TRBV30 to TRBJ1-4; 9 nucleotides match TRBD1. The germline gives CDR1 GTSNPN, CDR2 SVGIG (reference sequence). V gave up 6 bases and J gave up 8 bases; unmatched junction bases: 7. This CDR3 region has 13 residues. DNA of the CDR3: TGTGCCTGCGGGGACAGGGACGGCGAAAAACTGTTTTTT. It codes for CACGDRDGEKLFF.

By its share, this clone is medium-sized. This CDR3 is CASSEGLRTGAYGYTF. DNA for the CDR3: TGTGCCAGCAGTGAGGGCCTCCGGACAGGGGCTTATGGCTACACCTTC. This chain uses TRBV2 with TRBJ1-2, with 9 bases lining up with TRBD1. The CDR3 is 16 amino acids. Germline CDR1 SNHLY, CDR2 FYNNEI. The J segment lost 5 bases and the V segment lost 3 bases, leaving 10 bases of the junction unmatched.

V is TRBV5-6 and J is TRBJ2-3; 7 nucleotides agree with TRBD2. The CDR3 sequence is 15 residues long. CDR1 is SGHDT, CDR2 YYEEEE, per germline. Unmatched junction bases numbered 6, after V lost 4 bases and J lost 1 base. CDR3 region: CASSQGAGGTDTQYF. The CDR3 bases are TGTGCCAGCAGCCAAGGTGCGGGGGGCACAGATACGCAGTATTTT.

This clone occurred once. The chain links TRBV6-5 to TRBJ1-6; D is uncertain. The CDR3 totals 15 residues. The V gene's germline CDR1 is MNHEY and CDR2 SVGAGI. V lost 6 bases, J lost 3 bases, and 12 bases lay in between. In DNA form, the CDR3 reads TGTGCCAGCAGCCTCTCGGGTGACTATAATTCACCCCTCCACTTT. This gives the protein CASSLSGDYNSPLHF.

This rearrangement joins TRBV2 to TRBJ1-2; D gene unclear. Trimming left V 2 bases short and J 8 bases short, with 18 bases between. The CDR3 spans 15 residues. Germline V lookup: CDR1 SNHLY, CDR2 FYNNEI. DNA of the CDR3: TGTGCCAGCAGTGAATTAATGGCCCTCTTAACGGGCTACACCTTC. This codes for CASSELMALLTGYTF.

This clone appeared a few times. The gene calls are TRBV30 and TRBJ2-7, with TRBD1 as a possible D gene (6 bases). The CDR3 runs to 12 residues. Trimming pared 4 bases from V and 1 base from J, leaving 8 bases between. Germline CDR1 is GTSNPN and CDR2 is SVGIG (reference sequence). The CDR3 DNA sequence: TGTGCCTGGACAGGGGCGTCCTACGAGCAGTACTTC. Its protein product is CAWTGASYEQYF.

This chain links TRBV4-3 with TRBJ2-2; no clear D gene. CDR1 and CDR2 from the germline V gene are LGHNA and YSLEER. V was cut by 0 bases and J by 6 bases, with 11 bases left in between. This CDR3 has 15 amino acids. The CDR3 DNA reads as TGCGCCAGCAGCCAAGAGATGGGCCCGGCCGGGGAGCTGTTTTTT. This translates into CASSQEMGPAGELFF.

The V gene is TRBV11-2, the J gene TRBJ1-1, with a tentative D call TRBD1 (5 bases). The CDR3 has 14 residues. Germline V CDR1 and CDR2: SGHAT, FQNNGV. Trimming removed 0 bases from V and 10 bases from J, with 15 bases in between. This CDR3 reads CASSLDPGVQGAFF. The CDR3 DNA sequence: TGTGCCAGCAGCTTAGATCCGGGGGTCCAGGGAGCTTTCTTT.

The CDR3 protein is CASSLEPPETQYF. The CDR3 nucleotides read TGTGCCAGCAGCTTAGAGCCGCCGGAGACCCAGTACTTC. The chain carries TRBV7-2 and TRBJ2-5; D not certain. The CDR3 loop spans 13 amino acids. Trimming stripped 1 base from V and 5 bases from J, with 8 bases between. CDR1 and CDR2 from the germline V gene are SGHTA and FQGNSA.

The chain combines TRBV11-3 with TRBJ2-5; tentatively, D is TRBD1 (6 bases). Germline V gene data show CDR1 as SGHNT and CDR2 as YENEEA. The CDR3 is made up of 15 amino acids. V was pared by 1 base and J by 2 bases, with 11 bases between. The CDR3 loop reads CASSLGGQGQETQYF. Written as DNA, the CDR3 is TGTGCCAGCAGCTTAGGGGGTCAGGGGCAAGAGACCCAGTACTTC.

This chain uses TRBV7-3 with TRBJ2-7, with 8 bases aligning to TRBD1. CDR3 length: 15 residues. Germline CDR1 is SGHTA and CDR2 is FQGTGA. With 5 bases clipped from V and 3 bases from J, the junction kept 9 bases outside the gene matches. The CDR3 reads CASSLSGTGLYEQYF. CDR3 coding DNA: TGTGCCAGCAGCCTCTCCGGGACAGGACTCTACGAGCAGTACTTC.

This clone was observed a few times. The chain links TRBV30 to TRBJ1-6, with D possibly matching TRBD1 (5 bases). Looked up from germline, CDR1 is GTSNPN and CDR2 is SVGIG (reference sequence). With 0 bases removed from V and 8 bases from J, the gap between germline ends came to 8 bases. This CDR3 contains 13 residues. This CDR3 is CAWSVDRDSPLHF. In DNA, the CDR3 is TGTGCCTGGAGTGTCGACAGAGATTCACCCCTCCACTTT.

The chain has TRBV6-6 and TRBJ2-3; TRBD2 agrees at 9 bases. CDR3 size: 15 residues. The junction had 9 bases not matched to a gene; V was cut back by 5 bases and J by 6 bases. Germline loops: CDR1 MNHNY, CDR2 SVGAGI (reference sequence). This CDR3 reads CASSEAGGPGDTQYF. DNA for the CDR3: TGTGCCAGCAGTGAGGCGGGAGGGCCGGGGGATACGCAGTATTTT.

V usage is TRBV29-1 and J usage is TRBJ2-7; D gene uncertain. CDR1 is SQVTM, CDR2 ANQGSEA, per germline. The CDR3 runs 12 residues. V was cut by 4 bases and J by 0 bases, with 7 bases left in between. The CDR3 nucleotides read TGCAGCGTTGGGCAGGACTCCTACGAGCAGTACTTC. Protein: CSVGQDSYEQYF.

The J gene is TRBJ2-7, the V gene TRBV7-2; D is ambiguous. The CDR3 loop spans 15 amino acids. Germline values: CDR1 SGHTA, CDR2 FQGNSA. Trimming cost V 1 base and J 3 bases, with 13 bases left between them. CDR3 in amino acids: CASSLVRDSYYEQYF. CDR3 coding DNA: TGTGCCAGCAGCTTAGTCAGAGACTCCTACTACGAGCAGTACTTC.

The CDR3 protein is CASSKSKLGTNNYEQYF. In DNA form, the CDR3 reads TGTGCCAGCAGCAAATCTAAACTCGGGACTAACAACTACGAGCAGTACTTC. The rearrangement uses TRBV21-1 and TRBJ2-7; the table assigns TRBD2, which was not confirmed against the DNA. TRBV21-1 counts as a pseudogene. The CDR3 sequence is 17 residues long.

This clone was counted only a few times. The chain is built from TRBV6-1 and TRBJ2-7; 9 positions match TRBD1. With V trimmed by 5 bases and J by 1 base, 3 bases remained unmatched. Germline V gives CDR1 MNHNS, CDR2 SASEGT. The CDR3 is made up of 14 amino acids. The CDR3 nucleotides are TGTGCCAGCAGTCCCGGGACAGGGTCCTACGAGCAGTACTTC. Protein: CASSPGTGSYEQYF.

The CDR3 is CASSLGGTLANYGYTF. The CDR3 region has the DNA TGTGCCAGCAGCTTGGGTGGGACACTAGCTAACTATGGCTACACCTTC. J is TRBJ1-2 and V is TRBV5-5; maybe TRBD1 (6 bases). Germline CDR1 and CDR2: SGHKS and YYEKEE (reference sequence). V was cut by 0 bases and J by 0 bases, with 12 bases left in between. CDR3 size: 16 residues.